The T cell receptor beta chain described here comes from a study of T cell repertoires in cytomegalovirus infection. Study in general: In public TCR beta signatures, there were indications of both CMV infection and matching HLA type. Points from the study as a whole: Clonotypes of TCR beta that were HLA-C-restricted and CMV-specific dominated the ex vivo response.

This clonotype was seen ten or more times. Its antigen is currently unknown. One entry per CDR3 protein, called by TCRdb with MiXCR from the reads. Here the sample spans about 300,000 distinct CDR3 sequences, 20% to 30% being singletons. The clonotype was recovered from a human donor in good health (CMV status not recorded). Some clones in this sample may be carry-over from other donors' samples. The sequencing input was PBMCs.

The CDR3 DNA is TGTGCCAGCAGCTTGAGGCGGGCTCGTAGCACAGATACGCAGTATTTT. It encodes CASSLRRARSTDTQYF. The chain has TRBV7-2 and TRBJ2-3; tentatively, D is TRBD2 (5 bases). Trimming shortened V by 3 bases and J by 0 bases, and 13 bases separated the two germline ends. Germline CDR1 reads SGHTA; CDR2 reads FQGNSA. CDR3 length: 16 amino acids.